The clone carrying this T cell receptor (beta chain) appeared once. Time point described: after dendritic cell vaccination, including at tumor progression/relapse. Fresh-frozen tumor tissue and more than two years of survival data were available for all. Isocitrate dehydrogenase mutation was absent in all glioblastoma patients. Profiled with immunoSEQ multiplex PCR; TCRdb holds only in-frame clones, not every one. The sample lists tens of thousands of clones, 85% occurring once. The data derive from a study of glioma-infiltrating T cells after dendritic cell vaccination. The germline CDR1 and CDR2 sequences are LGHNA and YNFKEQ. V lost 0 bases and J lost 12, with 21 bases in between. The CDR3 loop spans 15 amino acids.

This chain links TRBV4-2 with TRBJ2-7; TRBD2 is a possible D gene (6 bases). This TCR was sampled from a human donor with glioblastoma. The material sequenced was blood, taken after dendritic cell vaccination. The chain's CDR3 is CASSQERDWAREAYF. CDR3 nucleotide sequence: TGTGCCAGCAGCCAAGAAAGAGACTGGGCGAGGGAGGCGTACTTC.